Following are 27 T cell receptor beta chains from one sample sequenced in a study of OX40 agonist ivuxolimab in advanced cancers. Libraries were prepared by immunoSEQ multiplex PCR; TCRdb keeps only in-frame clonotypes and omits some of them. The sample holds approximately 60,000 clones, 70% to 85% seen once. The source material was CD4+ or CD8+ T cells sorted from blood, sampled in a trial of the OX40 agonist ivuxolimab. The source is an adult with an advanced solid tumor such as melanoma, head and neck, liver or kidney cancer.

V gene TRBV7-9 combines with J gene TRBJ2-1; 8 nucleotides match TRBD2. The CDR3 totals 16 residues. The V gene's germline CDR1 is SEHNR and CDR2 FQNEAQ (reference sequence). V lost 5 bases and J lost 6; bases outside the gene matches: 12. The CDR3 sequence: CASSPLLREAINEQFF. CDR3 DNA: TGTGCCAGCAGCCCCCTTCTGCGGGAGGCCATCAATGAGCAGTTCTTC.

The chain joins TRBV25-1 to TRBJ2-5; the D gene is possibly TRBD2 (5 bases). CDR1 is MGHDK, CDR2 SYGVNS, per germline. Trimming shortened V by 1 base and J by 5 bases, and 14 bases separated the two germline ends. This CDR3 region has 15 residues. For the CDR3, the DNA is TGTGCCAGCAGTGAATTCGGGGAAGGGAGTGAGACCCAGTACTTC. The encoded protein is CASSEFGEGSETQYF. Based on the CDR3 plus reference TRBV25-1 and TRBJ2-5, the full variable domain is EADIYQTPRYLVIGTGKKITLECSQTMGHDKMYWYQQDPGMELHLIHYSYGVNSTEKGDLSSESTVSRIRTEHFPLTLESARPSHTSQYLCASSEFGEGSETQYFGPGTRLLVL.

A single count supports this clone. This chain joins TRBV19 and TRBJ1-3, with D possibly being TRBD1 (6 bases). V lost 2 bases and J 4 bases, leaving 15 bases between the germline ends. The CDR3 has 16 residues. Germline V gene sequence: CDR1 LNHDA, CDR2 SQIVND (reference sequence). CDR3 bases: TGTGCCAGTAGTATAAGCGGGGGCGCGAAAGGAAACACCATATATTTT. Encoded protein: CASSISGGAKGNTIYF.

The chain carries TRBV14 and TRBJ1-4; tentatively, D is TRBD1 (6 bases). The V end was cut by 0 bases, the J end by 10 bases, with 21 bases between. The CDR3 loop spans 17 amino acids. From germline, CDR1 is SGHDN and CDR2 FVKESK. The CDR3: CASSQDWTADLSGKLFF. DNA of the CDR3: TGTGCCAGCAGCCAAGATTGGACAGCAGATTTGTCGGGAAAACTGTTTTTT.

The chain recombines TRBV29-1 with TRBJ2-3, with TRBD2 as a possible D gene (5 bases). This CDR3 contains 15 residues. Trimming shortened V by 5 bases and J by 0 bases, and 15 bases separated the two germline ends. CDR1 and CDR2 (germline): SQVTM, ANQGSEA. The CDR3 nucleotides read TGCAGCGTTCTCGGACTGTCCCGTAGCACAGATACGCAGTATTTT. Its translation: CSVLGLSRSTDTQYF.

The chain joins TRBV12-5 to TRBJ1-1; no definite D call. CDR3 length: 13 residues. Germline values: CDR1 LGHNT, CDR2 FRNRAP. Trimming removed 1 base at V and 5 bases at J, with 8 bases between. The CDR3 protein is CASGLEPETEAFF. The CDR3 region has the DNA TGTGCTAGTGGTTTGGAACCGGAGACTGAAGCTTTCTTT. The complete variable domain, with remaining parts taken from reference TRBV12-5 and TRBJ1-1, reads DARVTQTPRHKVTEMGQEVTMRCQPILGHNTVFWYRQTMMQGLELLAYFRNRAPLDDSGMPKDRFSAEMPDATLATLKIQPSEPRDSAVYFCASGLEPETEAFFGQGTRLTVV.

The rearrangement links TRBV7-2 to TRBJ2-1, with 9 bases identical to TRBD1. This CDR3 contains 14 residues. Per the germline V gene, CDR1 is SGHTA and CDR2 is FQGNSA. V was clipped by 8 bases and J by 1 base; unmatched bases: 3. CDR3: CASGTGWSYNEQFF. CDR3 in DNA: TGTGCCAGCGGGACAGGGTGGTCCTACAATGAGCAGTTCTTC.

This clone was detected only a few times. This rearrangement joins TRBV18 to TRBJ2-2; 9 bases line up with TRBD2. The CDR3 length is 14 residues. V lost 7 bases to trimming and J lost 0 bases; unmatched junction nucleotides: 0. Per germline, CDR1 KGHSH and CDR2 LQKENI. CDR3 in amino acids: CASLAGANTGELFF. The CDR3 coding sequence is TGTGCCAGCTTAGCGGGAGCGAACACCGGGGAGCTGTTTTTT.

This clone was counted a single time. The chain recombines TRBV10-3 with TRBJ1-5; a possible D gene is TRBD1 (5 bases). Looked up from germline, CDR1 is ENHRY and CDR2 is SYGVKD. Trimming cost V 5 bases and J 0 bases, with 11 bases left between them. This CDR3 is built from 15 residues. The CDR3 here is CAISPGHNSNQPQHF. The CDR3 nucleotides are TGTGCCATCAGTCCAGGACATAATAGCAATCAGCCCCAGCATTTT.

The rearrangement uses TRBV6-5 and TRBJ1-1; D call uncertain. V lost 1 base, J lost 7 bases, and 7 bases lay in between. The V gene's germline CDR1 is MNHEY and CDR2 SVGAGI. CDR3 length equals 12 residues. This chain's CDR3 is CASSYLRGEAFF. The DNA of the CDR3 is TGTGCCAGCAGTTACTTACGTGGTGAAGCTTTCTTT.

This chain links TRBV14 with TRBJ1-3; D remains ambiguous. CDR1 is SGHDN and CDR2 is FVKESK in the germline V gene. Trimming shortened V by 5 bases and J by 4 bases, and 9 bases separated the two germline ends. The CDR3 is made up of 13 amino acids. The DNA for the CDR3 is TGTGCCAGCAGCACTTATTCCGGAAACACCATATATTTT. It specifies CASSTYSGNTIYF.

V usage is TRBV11-2 and J usage is TRBJ2-5; 8 bases fit TRBD2. The CDR3 is 14 amino acids. With 5 bases clipped from V and 0 bases from J, the junction kept 2 bases outside the gene matches. Germline CDR1 SGHAT, CDR2 FQNNGV. The CDR3: CASSLRGDQETQYF. The CDR3, as DNA: TGTGCCAGCAGCCTGCGGGGGGACCAAGAGACCCAGTACTTC.

The V call is TRBV7-3, the J call TRBJ2-2; no clear D. V lost 6 bases to trimming and J lost 1 base, with 6 bases between them. This CDR3 has 13 residues. The germline gives CDR1 SGHTA, CDR2 FQGTGA. CDR3 coding DNA: TGTGCCAGCAGTTTTGGGAACACCGGGGAGCTGTTTTTT. Translation gives CASSFGNTGELFF.

This clone was detected once. The chain is built from TRBV5-1 and TRBJ2-2; no clear D. The CDR3 contains 15 residues. The V and J ends lost 0 bases and 1 base respectively, with 7 bases between them. Germline CDR1 and CDR2: SGHRS and YFSETQ. CDR3 DNA sequence: TGCGCCAGCAGCTTGGACCCTCAGAACACCGGGGAGCTGTTTTTT. Translating gives CASSLDPQNTGELFF.

By sample share, this clone is medium-sized. The rearrangement links TRBV9 to TRBJ1-2; 7 nucleotides match TRBD1. The CDR3 is 13 amino acids. Per the germline V gene, CDR1 is SGDLS and CDR2 is YYNGEE. V shed 4 bases and J 4 bases; nucleotides not matched to a gene: 4. In DNA, the CDR3 is TGTGCCAGCAGCCCCCACAGGGGCTATGGCTACACCTTC. It codes for CASSPHRGYGYTF.

The chain uses TRBV19 and TRBJ2-7, with 7 bases lining up with TRBD1. Looked up from germline, CDR1 is LNHDA and CDR2 is SQIVND (reference sequence). With V trimmed by 1 base and J by 9 bases, 15 bases remained unmatched. The CDR3 is 16 residues long. The CDR3 DNA follows: TGTGCCAGTAGTATAGCCGGGACAGCCACTACGATTGTGCAGTACTTC. Translated, it gives CASSIAGTATTIVQYF. The whole variable domain, filled in from reference TRBV19 and TRBJ2-7, reads DGGITQSPKYLFRKEGQNVTLSCEQNLNHDAMYWYRQDPGQGLRLIYYSQIVNDFQKGDIAEGYSVSREKKESFPLTVTSAQKNPTAFYLCASSIAGTATTIVQYFGPGTRLTVT.

V and J are TRBV2 and TRBJ1-3; weak D call: TRBD1 (5 bases). V was clipped by 7 bases and J by 4 bases, with 17 bases between them. This CDR3 is built from 15 residues. Germline V lookup: CDR1 SNHLY, CDR2 FYNNEI. The CDR3 protein is CASTDRAFTGNTIYF. The DNA of the CDR3 is TGTGCCAGCACTGACAGAGCCTTTACCGGAAACACCATATATTTT. The full variable domain, rest sourced from reference TRBV2 and TRBJ1-3, is EPEVTQTPSHQVTQMGQEVILRCVPISNHLYFYWYRQILGQKVEFLVSFYNNEISEKSEIFDDQFSVERPDGSNFTLKIRSTKLEDSAMYFCASTDRAFTGNTIYFGEGSWLTVV.

The V call is TRBV28, the J call TRBJ2-1; 14 bases match TRBD2. CDR3 size: 14 residues. V dropped 5 bases and J dropped 12; count of bases not matched to a gene: 6. Germline V gene sequence: CDR1 MDHEN, CDR2 SYDVKM. CDR3 loop: CASSGTSGSGRQFF. The CDR3 bases are TGTGCCAGCAGTGGGACTAGCGGGAGCGGACGGCAGTTCTTC. The full variable domain, completed using reference TRBV28 and TRBJ2-1, is DVKVTQSSRYLVKRTGEKVFLECVQDMDHENMFWYRQDPGLGLRLIYFSYDVKMKEKGDIPEGYSVSREKKERFSLILESASTNQTSMYLCASSGTSGSGRQFFGPGTRLTVL.

The gene calls are TRBV11-2 and TRBJ2-7; possibly TRBD1 for D (5 bases). Looked up from germline, CDR1 is SGHAT and CDR2 is FQNNGV. Trimming took 1 base from V and 2 from J, leaving 9 bases between them. The CDR3 sequence is 14 residues long. CDR3 sequence: CASSLGPGTYEQYF. DNA for the CDR3: TGTGCCAGCAGCTTAGGCCCAGGGACCTACGAGCAGTACTTC. Using reference TRBV11-2 and TRBJ2-7 for the parts outside the CDR3, the full variable domain is EAGVAQSPRYKIIEKRQSVAFWCNPISGHATLYWYQQILGQGPKLLIQFQNNGVVDDSQLPKDRFSAERLKGVDSTLKIQPAKLEDSAVYLCASSLGPGTYEQYFGPGTRLTVT.

The gene calls are TRBV10-2 and TRBJ1-6; 9 nucleotides agree with TRBD1. The V gene end was trimmed by 3 bases and the J gene end by 3 bases; junction bases not matched to a gene: 3. In germline, CDR1 is WSHSY, CDR2 SAAADI. This CDR3 has 16 residues. CDR3 nucleotides: TGCGCCAGCAGTGAACAGGGGGCGCACTATAATTCACCCCTCCACTTT. As protein: CASSEQGAHYNSPLHF.

The chain is built from TRBV10-2 and TRBJ2-3, with 10 bases matching TRBD2. Germline V gives CDR1 WSHSY, CDR2 SAAADI. The CDR3 length is 14 residues. V was clipped by 10 bases and J by 1 base; unmatched bases: 5. DNA of the CDR3: TGCGCCACCTTAGGGACTAGCGGCACAGATACGCAGTATTTT. Translation gives CATLGTSGTDTQYF.

V usage is TRBV2 and J usage is TRBJ2-1, with D tentatively TRBD1 (6 bases). The CDR3 covers 14 residues. Germline V lookup: CDR1 SNHLY, CDR2 FYNNEI. Trimming took off 2 bases at V and 7 bases at J, with 12 bases between the two ends. CDR3 residues: CASSEWGLGNEQFF. In nucleotides, the CDR3 is TGTGCCAGCAGTGAATGGGGGCTAGGGAATGAGCAGTTCTTC.

The V call is TRBV7-9, the J call TRBJ2-5; no clear D. From germline, CDR1 is SEHNR and CDR2 FQNEAQ (reference sequence). Trimming stripped 0 bases from V and 5 bases from J, with 7 bases between. The CDR3 loop spans 13 amino acids. CDR3: CASSLAGMETQYF. The CDR3 DNA sequence: TGTGCCAGCAGCTTAGCAGGGATGGAGACCCAGTACTTC.

The gene calls are TRBV19 and TRBJ2-1, with 11 bases lining up with TRBD2. Trimming removed 6 bases from V and 5 bases from J; junction bases left unmatched: 9. CDR1 is LNHDA, CDR2 SQIVND, per germline (reference sequence). The CDR3 contains 16 residues. The CDR3 protein is CASRTNSGGADNEQFF. DNA of the CDR3: TGTGCCAGTAGGACAAATAGCGGGGGGGCCGACAATGAGCAGTTCTTC.

The chain joins TRBV7-8 to TRBJ2-4; TRBD1 agrees at 7 bases. The CDR3 runs 13 residues. Germline trimming cut 1 base from V and 8 bases from J; bases unmatched to any gene: 2. In germline, CDR1 is SGHVS, CDR2 FQNEAQ. Written as DNA, the CDR3 is TGTGCCAGCAGCTTAGACAGGGGAGACATTCAGTACTTC. This gives the protein CASSLDRGDIQYF.

About this clone itself: A much more abundant neighbour one base away suggests this may be a read error. V usage is TRBV5-6 and J usage is TRBJ2-1, with D possibly being TRBD1 (5 bases). The CDR3 runs to 14 residues. The V end was cut by 0 bases, the J end by 4 bases, with 8 bases between. From germline, CDR1 is SGHDT and CDR2 YYEEEE. This chain's CDR3 is CASSLEQEYNEQFF. The CDR3 DNA reads as TGTGCCAGCAGCTTGGAACAGGAGTACAATGAGCAGTTCTTC.

This clone was counted ten times or more. This rearrangement joins TRBV2 to TRBJ2-5; 9 bases map to TRBD2. The CDR3 has 14 amino acids. Unmatched junction bases numbered 4, after V lost 4 bases and J lost 4 bases. Germline V gene sequence: CDR1 SNHLY, CDR2 FYNNEI. The CDR3 protein is CASSGPAGGETQYF. The CDR3 coding sequence is TGTGCCAGCAGTGGGCCAGCGGGAGGAGAGACCCAGTACTTC.